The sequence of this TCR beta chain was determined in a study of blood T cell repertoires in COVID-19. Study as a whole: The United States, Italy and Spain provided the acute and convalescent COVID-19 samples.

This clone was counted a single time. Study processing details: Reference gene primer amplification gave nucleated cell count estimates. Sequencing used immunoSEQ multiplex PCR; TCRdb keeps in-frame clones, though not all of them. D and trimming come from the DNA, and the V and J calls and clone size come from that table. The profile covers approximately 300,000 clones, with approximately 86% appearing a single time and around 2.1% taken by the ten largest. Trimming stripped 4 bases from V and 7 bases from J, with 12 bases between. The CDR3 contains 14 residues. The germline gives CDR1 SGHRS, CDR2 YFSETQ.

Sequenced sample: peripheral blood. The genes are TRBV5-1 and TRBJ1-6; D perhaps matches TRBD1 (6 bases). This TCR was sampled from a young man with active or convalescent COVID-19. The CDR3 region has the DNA TGCGCCAGCAGCGAGTTTAGGGGGAATTCACCCCTCCACTTT. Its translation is CASSEFRGNSPLHF. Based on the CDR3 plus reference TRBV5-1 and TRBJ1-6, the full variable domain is KAGVTQTPRYLIKTRGQQVTLSCSPISGHRSVSWYQQTPGQGLQFLFEYFSETQRNKGNFPGRFSGRQFSNSRSEMNVSTLELGDSALYLCASSEFRGNSPLHFGNGTRLTVT.